Below, 20 T cell receptor beta chains from the same sample are listed, as sequenced in a study of T cell responses to AZD1222 COVID-19 vaccine. Here immunoSEQ multiplex PCR was the method, and the copy in TCRdb shows in-frame clones only, minus some. Of around 84,000 clones detected, nearly 90% appear once; the ten largest clones hold approximately 1.5%. The specimen was peripheral blood, collected on day 0 of AZD1222 vaccination. These receptors were obtained from an adult in good health.

This CDR3 is CASSGTGGDQPQHF. In DNA, the CDR3 is TGTGCCAGCAGTGGGACGGGGGGGGATCAGCCCCAGCATTTT. V is TRBV2 and J is TRBJ1-5; possibly TRBD1 for D (5 bases). The germline V gene has CDR1 SNHLY and CDR2 FYNNEI. V shed 4 bases and J shed 5 bases, with 12 bases lying between them. The CDR3 is 14 residues long.

This clone was found a few times. The gene calls are TRBV6-5 and TRBJ1-2, with a weak D call TRBD1 (6 bases). Germline V gene lookup returns CDR1 MNHEY and CDR2 SVGAGI. The CDR3 spans 14 residues. The V end lost 5 bases, the J end lost 4 bases, and 14 bases lay between the germline ends. CDR3 protein: CASSPQGILYGYTF. The CDR3, as DNA: TGTGCCAGCAGTCCCCAGGGGATTCTCTATGGCTACACCTTC.

The chain carries TRBV19 and TRBJ1-6, with no clear D. Germline-derived CDR1 and CDR2 are LNHDA and SQIVND (reference sequence). This CDR3 region has 13 residues. V lost 3 bases to trimming and J lost 13 bases, with 13 bases between them. The CDR3 loop is CASSISDAGPLHF. In DNA, the CDR3 is TGTGCCAGTAGTATCTCAGATGCGGGTCCCCTCCACTTT.

The rearrangement joins TRBV19 to TRBJ1-1, with D unresolved. The V end lost 9 bases, the J end lost 1 base, and 12 bases lay between the germline ends. This CDR3 is 13 amino acids long. From germline, CDR1 is LNHDA and CDR2 SQIVND (reference sequence). Written as DNA, the CDR3 is TGTGCCAGCCTCCAGGCACCGAACACTGAAGCTTTCTTT. Encoded protein: CASLQAPNTEAFF.

The V call is TRBV19, the J call TRBJ1-4, with no clear D. The CDR3 is 15 amino acids. Germline V gene sequence: CDR1 LNHDA, CDR2 SQIVND (reference sequence). Between the trimmed V and J ends, which lost 3 bases and 0 bases, there was a span of 8 bases. The CDR3 sequence: CASSIRRATNEKLFF. The CDR3 bases are TGTGCCAGTAGTATTAGGCGGGCAACTAATGAAAAACTGTTTTTT.

V is TRBV7-9 and J is TRBJ2-2; D remains unclear. Germline CDR1 SEHNR, CDR2 FQNEAQ (reference sequence). This CDR3 spans 15 amino acids. The V end was cut by 1 base, the J end by 3 bases, with 9 bases between. The CDR3 DNA reads TGTGCCAGCAGCTTAGGTGCAGGAGACACCGGGGAGCTGTTTTTT. Translation: CASSLGAGDTGELFF.

This clone was seen a few times. The CDR3 loop is CASSDTGRNEKLFF. DNA for the CDR3: TGTGCCAGCTCCGATACAGGGAGAAATGAAAAACTGTTTTTT. V usage is TRBV18 and J usage is TRBJ1-4, with D perhaps matching TRBD1 (6 bases). Germline CDR1 KGHSH, CDR2 LQKENI. CDR3 length equals 14 residues. The V gene lost 6 bases and the J gene lost 5 bases, with 13 bases spanning the gap.

The chain uses TRBV2 and TRBJ1-2; D is unclear. Trimming shortened V by 5 bases and J by 6 bases, and 13 bases separated the two germline ends. The CDR3 spans 13 residues. Germline CDR1 and CDR2: SNHLY and FYNNEI. The DNA for the CDR3 is TGTGCCAGCAGTAGAGCCCGCAGTGATGGCTACACCTTC. Translation gives CASSRARSDGYTF.

The chain carries TRBV29-1 and TRBJ1-4; D call uncertain. The germline V and J ends were trimmed by 7 bases and 8 bases, with 14 bases remaining between them. CDR1 SQVTM and CDR2 ANQGSEA come from the germline V gene. The length of the CDR3 is 12 residues. The CDR3 here is CSGRLGNEKLFF. The CDR3 nucleotides read TGCAGCGGTCGGCTAGGGAACGAAAAACTGTTTTTT.

The chain is built from TRBV5-8 and TRBJ1-6; D remains ambiguous. Deletions cut 0 bases from V and 14 bases from J, with 9 bases between. This CDR3 contains 12 residues. Germline V gives CDR1 SGHTS, CDR2 YDEGEE. CDR3: CASSLAPSALHF. The CDR3 bases are TGTGCCAGCAGCTTGGCCCCTTCGGCCCTCCACTTT.

This clone was recorded once. The CDR3 is CASSFRRLGTGDDEQYF. CDR3 sequence (DNA): TGTGCCAGCAGCTTTCGGCGGCTCGGGACAGGGGACGACGAGCAGTACTTC. This rearrangement joins TRBV7-9 to TRBJ2-7, with 10 bases fitting TRBD1. This CDR3 is built from 17 residues. After removal of 3 bases from V and 5 bases from J, the junction contained 13 bases not matched to a gene. CDR1 and CDR2 from the germline V gene are SEHNR and FQNEAQ (reference sequence).

The gene calls are TRBV3-1 (or the pseudogene TRBV3-2) and TRBJ1-1; D remains ambiguous. In germline, CDR1 is LGHDT, CDR2 YNNKEL (reference sequence). The CDR3 loop spans 12 amino acids. The ends were cut back, 3 bases at V and 7 bases at J, with 9 bases in the middle. Here the CDR3 reads CASSQESDEAFF. The CDR3 DNA sequence: TGTGCCAGCAGCCAGGAGTCTGATGAAGCTTTCTTT.

The chain combines TRBV6-1 with TRBJ1-2, with D perhaps matching TRBD1 (5 bases). The germline CDR1 and CDR2 sequences are MNHNS and SASEGT. The length of the CDR3 is 16 residues. Trimming cost V 2 bases and J 8 bases, with 21 bases left between them. CDR3 in amino acids: CASSENMGRDPSGYTF. In DNA form, the CDR3 reads TGTGCCAGCAGTGAAAACATGGGCAGGGACCCCTCCGGCTACACCTTC.

This clone was found once. This chain links TRBV21-1 with TRBJ1-5; TRBD1, the table's D call, lacks a check against the DNA. TRBV21-1 is a pseudogene. This CDR3 contains 13 residues. The CDR3 spells CASSKWANQPQHF. CDR3 coding DNA: TGTGCCAGCAGCAAATGGGCGAATCAGCCCCAGCATTTT.

This clone occurred a few times. V usage is TRBV4-2 and J usage is TRBJ1-2; D is uncertain. The CDR3 is made up of 14 amino acids. Deletions cut 2 bases from V and 4 bases from J, with 11 bases between. From germline, CDR1 is LGHNA and CDR2 YNFKEQ. CDR3 sequence reads: CASSQSDGSYGYTF. The CDR3 coding sequence is TGTGCCAGCAGCCAATCGGACGGGTCCTATGGCTACACCTTC.

The chain links TRBV29-1 to TRBJ2-3; 11 bases line up with TRBD2. The V segment lost 3 bases and the J segment 4 bases; nucleotides outside the gene matches: 3. This CDR3 spans 14 amino acids. Germline CDR1 is SQVTM and CDR2 is ANQGSEA. The DNA of the CDR3 is TGCAGCGTTGACCCTAGCGGGGGGTCAGATACGCAGTATTTT. Its translation: CSVDPSGGSDTQYF.

The chain carries TRBV7-2 and TRBJ1-2; 7 nucleotides agree with TRBD1. CDR1 and CDR2 (germline): SGHTA, FQGNSA. The length of the CDR3 is 17 residues. V was pared by 5 bases and J by 5 bases, with 17 bases of the junction left unmatched. The CDR3: CASSPPGTAKGKYGYTF. DNA of the CDR3: TGTGCCAGCAGCCCTCCGGGGACAGCAAAAGGGAAGTATGGCTACACCTTC.

The rearrangement joins TRBV30 to TRBJ1-1; 7 positions agree with TRBD1. Germline V gives CDR1 GTSNPN, CDR2 SVGIG (reference sequence). V lost 2 bases, J lost 3 bases, and 3 bases stayed unmatched. The CDR3 is made up of 13 amino acids. The CDR3 loop is CAWSHQGDTEAFF. CDR3 in DNA: TGTGCCTGGAGTCACCAGGGGGACACTGAAGCTTTCTTT.

The chain carries TRBV5-1 and TRBJ2-7, with TRBD1 identical over 7 bases. Germline lookup yields CDR1 SGHRS and CDR2 YFSETQ. Unmatched junction bases numbered 5, after V lost 4 bases and J lost 1 base. The CDR3 has 14 amino acids. The CDR3 sequence is CASSTGQSSYEQYF. CDR3 in DNA: TGCGCCAGCAGCACGGGACAGAGTTCCTACGAGCAGTACTTC.

This sequence joins TRBV7-8 and TRBJ1-5, with TRBD1 matching over 11 bases. This CDR3 spans 15 amino acids. Germline values: CDR1 SGHVS, CDR2 FQNEAQ. Trimming took 5 bases from V and 7 from J; bases not matched to a gene: 7. The CDR3, as DNA: TGTGCCAGCAGCCATGGGACAGGGGGAAAGCAGCCCCAGCATTTT. Its protein product is CASSHGTGGKQPQHF.